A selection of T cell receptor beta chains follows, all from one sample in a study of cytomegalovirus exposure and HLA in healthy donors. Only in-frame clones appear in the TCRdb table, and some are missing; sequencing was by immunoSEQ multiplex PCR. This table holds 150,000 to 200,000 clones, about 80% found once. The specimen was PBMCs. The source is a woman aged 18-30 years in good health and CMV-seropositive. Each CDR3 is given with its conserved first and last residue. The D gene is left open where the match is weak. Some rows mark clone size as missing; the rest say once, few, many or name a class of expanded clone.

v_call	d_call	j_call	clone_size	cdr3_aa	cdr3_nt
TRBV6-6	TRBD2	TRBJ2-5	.	CASSYGASGGNPYF	TGTGCCAGCAGTTACGGAGCTAGCGGGGGAAATCCGTACTTC
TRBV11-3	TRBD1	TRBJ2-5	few	CASSSAGGYQETQYF	TGTGCCAGCAGCTCGGCAGGGGGATATCAAGAGACCCAGTACTTC
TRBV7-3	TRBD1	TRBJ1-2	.	CASSPDRDHGYTF	TGTGCCAGCAGCCCGGACAGGGATCATGGCTACACCTTC
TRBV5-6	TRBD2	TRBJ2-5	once	CAGQKAGGPLETQYF	TGTGCCGGTCAAAAAGCGGGGGGGCCTCTAGAGACCCAGTACTTC
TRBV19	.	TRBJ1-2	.	CASRNGPGDGYTF	TGTGCCAGTAGAAACGGCCCAGGCGATGGCTACACCTTC
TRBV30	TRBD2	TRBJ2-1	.	CAWSPSGGNEQFF	TGTGCCTGGAGTCCTAGCGGGGGCAATGAGCAGTTCTTC
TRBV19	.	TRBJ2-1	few	CASSILSSYEQFF	TGTGCCAGTAGTATTTTATCTAGCTATGAGCAGTTCTTC
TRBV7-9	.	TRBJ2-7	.	CASSFASTYEQYF	TGTGCCAGCAGCTTTGCTAGTACCTACGAGCAGTACTTC
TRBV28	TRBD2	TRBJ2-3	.	CASSLLGTSPDTQYF	TGTGCCAGCAGTTTATTGGGGACTAGCCCAGATACGCAGTATTTT
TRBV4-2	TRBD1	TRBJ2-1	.	CASSQESTGGMGNEQFF	TGTGCCAGCAGCCAAGAGTCGACAGGGGGTATGGGCAATGAGCAGTTCTTC
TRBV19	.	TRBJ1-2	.	CASSISSRSQGYGYTF	TGTGCCAGTAGTATAAGTTCAAGATCACAGGGCTATGGCTACACCTTC
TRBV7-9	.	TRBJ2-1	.	CASSLGGPNEQFF	TGTGCCAGCAGCTTGGGGGGGCCCAATGAGCAGTTCTTC
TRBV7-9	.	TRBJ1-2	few	CASSFAGAGYGYTF	TGTGCCAGCAGCTTTGCAGGGGCGGGCTATGGCTACACCTTC
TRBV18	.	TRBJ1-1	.	CASHSSTEAFF	TGTGCCAGCCACAGCAGCACTGAAGCTTTCTTT
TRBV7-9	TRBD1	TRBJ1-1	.	CASSGGTGKDTEAFF	TGTGCCAGCAGCGGGGGGACAGGGAAGGACACTGAAGCTTTCTTT
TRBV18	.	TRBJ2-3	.	CASSPPFEGRGTDTQYF	TGTGCCAGCTCACCCCCATTTGAGGGTAGGGGCACAGATACGCAGTATTTT
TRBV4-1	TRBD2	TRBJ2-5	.	CASSSQPSGGAGETQYF	TGCGCCAGCAGCTCTCAACCTAGCGGGGGGGCCGGGGAGACCCAGTACTTC
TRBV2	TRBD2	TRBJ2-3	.	CASSEGLAGGYTQYF	TGTGCCAGCAGTGAGGGACTAGCGGGAGGATATACGCAGTATTTT
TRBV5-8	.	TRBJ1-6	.	CASSSNVGSSYNSPLHF	TGTGCCAGCAGCTCGAATGTGGGGAGCTCCTATAATTCACCCCTCCACTTT
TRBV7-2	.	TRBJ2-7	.	CASSLESGGPYEQYF	TGTGCCAGCAGCTTAGAGTCTGGGGGCCCCTACGAGCAGTACTTC
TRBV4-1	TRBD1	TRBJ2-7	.	CASSPSDRGRISSEQYF	TGCGCCAGCAGCCCTTCTGACAGGGGGCGCATAAGTTCCGAGCAGTACTTC
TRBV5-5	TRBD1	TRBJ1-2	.	CASSLNRGTGGYTF	TGTGCCAGCAGCTTGAACAGGGGAACTGGTGGCTACACCTTC
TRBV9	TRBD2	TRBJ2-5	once	CASSVVASGGGETQYF	TGTGCCAGCAGCGTAGTAGCTAGCGGGGGGGGAGAGACCCAGTACTTC
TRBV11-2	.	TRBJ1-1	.	CASIPGLEGSTEAFF	TGTGCCAGCATCCCTGGGTTGGAGGGAAGCACTGAAGCTTTCTTT
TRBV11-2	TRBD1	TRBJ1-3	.	CASSTDRVPGNTIYF	TGTGCCAGCAGCACCGACAGGGTTCCTGGAAACACCATATATTTT
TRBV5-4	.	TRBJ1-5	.	CASSRGGGQPQHF	TGTGCCAGCAGTCGTGGGGGAGGGCAGCCCCAGCATTTT
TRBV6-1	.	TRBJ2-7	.	CASSDPGDYEQYF	TGTGCCAGCAGTGACCCCGGGGACTACGAGCAGTACTTC
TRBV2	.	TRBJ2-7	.	CASSALGGARFEQYF	TGTGCCAGCAGTGCCTTAGGAGGGGCGCGTTTCGAGCAGTACTTC
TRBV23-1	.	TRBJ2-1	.	CASGKFGQPGNEQFF	TGCGCCAGCGGAAAATTTGGACAGCCGGGGAATGAGCAGTTCTTC